This T cell receptor beta chain is drawn from a study of OX40 agonist ivuxolimab in advanced cancers. For the study at large: Patients with hepatocellular carcinoma, melanoma, renal cell or head and neck cancer made up the dose-escalation patients. Study-level points and caveats: Partly responding patients at 0.1-3.0 mg/kg showed some of the smallest clonal expansion. The study did not work out the antigen specificity of the expanded peripheral T cells. Researchers report that CD8+ T cells had, on average, more expanded clones than CD4+.

This table comes from immunoSEQ multiplex PCR, and its TCRdb copy is limited to in-frame clones, with some not included. The table has some 44,000 clones, roughly 80% seen once. Remarks on this clone: The target antigen is unknown.

Trimming took off 0 bases at V and 6 bases at J, with 12 bases between the two ends. The CDR3 consists of 15 residues. Germline CDR1 is LNHDA and CDR2 is SQIVND (reference sequence). The specimen was CD4+ or CD8+ T cells sorted from blood, collected in a trial of the OX40 agonist ivuxolimab. This clonotype originated in an adult with an advanced solid tumor such as melanoma, head and neck, liver or kidney cancer. The V gene is TRBV19, the J gene TRBJ2-1; D remains ambiguous. CDR3 DNA sequence: TGTGCCAGTAGTATAGATGGCTTCTCCGTCAATGAGCAGTTCTTC. As protein: CASSIDGFSVNEQFF.